This T cell receptor beta chain was captured in a study of T cell repertoires and Cas9 in healthy adults. For the study at large: CD4 and CD8 compartments: SpCas9-reactive T cells profiled for potency, cytotoxicity, lineage. Study outcomes and limitations: SpCas9-reactive regulatory T cells reportedly mitigated SpCas9-reactive effector T cells in vitro.

V shed 5 bases and J 6 bases; nucleotides not matched to a gene: 11. This CDR3 has 16 residues. Germline V gives CDR1 SGHTA, CDR2 FQGNSA. Data came from immunoSEQ multiplex PCR; TCRdb stores just in-frame clones and leaves some out. The table shows about 22,000 clones, with about 90% occurring only once. As to this clone: The target antigen is unknown.

This TCR came from a human donor in good health. Material for sequencing was CD4+ effector T cells (CD127+, CD25-, CD137-, CD154-) from PBMCs; culture status not recorded. The V and J genes are TRBV7-2 and TRBJ2-4, with TRBD1 matching over 9 bases. This CDR3 is CASSLSPGTGRNIQYF. The CDR3 DNA follows: TGTGCCAGCAGCCTATCTCCCGGGACAGGGAGAAACATTCAGTACTTC.